What follows are 11 T cell receptor beta chains derived from one specimen sequenced in a study of blood T cells in healthy people across ages. Then a second PCR, running roughly 7 to 11 cycles, was carried out with a sample-barcoded 5' primer and a J-beta primer mix. TCRdb passed the 5' RACE reads through MiXCR, listing each CDR3 protein once. The repertoire holds about 650,000 distinct CDR3 sequences, with 32% as singletons. Sequenced sample: blood. All receptors come from a woman older than 75 in good health.

There are many counts of this clonotype. The chain links TRBV28 to TRBJ2-7, with 8 bases lining up with TRBD1. This CDR3 is built from 14 residues. Germline V gene lookup returns CDR1 MDHEN and CDR2 SYDVKM. Trimming at V came to 7 bases and at J to 4 bases, leaving 9 bases not matched to a gene. CDR3: CASTSGGMRYEQYF. The CDR3 nucleotides read TGTGCCAGCACCTCAGGGGGCATGAGGTACGAGCAGTACTTC.

A remark on this clonotype: Possible read error: a much larger clone is one base away. The V and J genes are TRBV20-1 and TRBJ2-7; possible D gene TRBD1, 5 bases. This CDR3 has 13 amino acids. The germline CDR1 and CDR2 sequences are DFQATT and SNEGSKA (reference sequence). The CDR3: CSPRKFRDYEQYF. Here the CDR3 DNA reads TGCAGTCCTAGAAAGTTCAGGGATTACGAGCAGTACTTC.

This clonotype was recorded a few times. This sequence joins TRBV7-2 and TRBJ1-1; D is unclear. Trimming removed 1 base from V and 5 bases from J, with 17 bases in between. The CDR3 has 16 residues. CDR1 is SGHTA and CDR2 is FQGNSA in the germline V gene. The CDR3 region has the DNA TGTGCCAGCAGCTTAGGGGTCTTTGGGTTTAGGACTGAAGCTTTCTTT. Translated, it gives CASSLGVFGFRTEAFF.

As regards this clonotype: A read error may explain this, as a much larger clone is one base away. This chain uses TRBV5-1 with TRBJ2-1, with D perhaps matching TRBD1 (5 bases). Germline loops: CDR1 SGHRS, CDR2 YFSETQ. V was cut by 5 bases and J by 8 bases, with 14 bases left in between. The CDR3 consists of 13 residues. In DNA form, the CDR3 reads TGCGCCAGCAGACCGAGGCAGGGCGATGAGCAGTTCTTC. It encodes CASRPRQGDEQFF.

This clonotype was picked up many times. V usage is TRBV27 and J usage is TRBJ2-1, with a tentative D call TRBD1 (6 bases). Trimming pared 2 bases from V and 6 bases from J, leaving 11 bases between. This CDR3 spans 14 amino acids. Germline values: CDR1 MNHEY, CDR2 SMNVEV (reference sequence). The DNA for the CDR3 is TGTGCCAGCAGTTTAGGGACAAGGGGCAATGAGCAGTTCTTC. This gives the protein CASSLGTRGNEQFF.

This clonotype was picked up a small number of times. The chain combines TRBV5-1 with TRBJ2-5, with TRBD1 matching 9 bases. The J call could be wrong; TRBJ2-7 is a better fit for the DNA end. Per germline, CDR1 SGHRS and CDR2 YFSETQ. The CDR3 has 13 amino acids. The CDR3 region is CASSRTGANEQYF. Written as DNA, the CDR3 is TGCGCCAGCTCGAGGACAGGGGCGAACGAGCAGTACTTC.

A single count supports this clonotype. The chain recombines TRBV20-1 with TRBJ2-7; the match to TRBD1 covers 8 bases. This CDR3 contains 12 residues. Per germline, CDR1 DFQATT and CDR2 SNEGSKA (reference sequence). V was clipped by 6 bases and J by 2 bases; unmatched bases: 3. CDR3 DNA: TGCAGTGCGGAGGACAGGGCCTACGAGCAGTACTTC. Encoded protein: CSAEDRAYEQYF.

V and J are TRBV29-1 and TRBJ2-2; tentatively, D is TRBD1 (5 bases). This CDR3 is built from 13 residues. Germline V gene sequence: CDR1 SQVTM, CDR2 ANQGSEA. Trimming cost V 4 bases and J 4 bases, with 10 bases left between them. As DNA, the CDR3 is TGCAGCGTTGTAGGGGTGGGCACCGGGGAGCTGTTTTTT. Translating gives CSVVGVGTGELFF.

As to this clonotype: The final CDR3 position lacks the conserved phenylalanine or tryptophan, pointing to a likely read error. The V and J genes are TRBV9 and TRBJ2-1; 7 bases align to TRBD2. The CDR3 extends over 15 amino acids. V gave up 0 bases and J gave up 6 bases; unmatched junction bases: 6. CDR1 SGDLS and CDR2 YYNGEE come from the germline V gene. Written as DNA, the CDR3 is TGTGCCAGCAGCGTAGCGGGAGGATCCCCCAATGAGCAGTTCTTA. Protein product: CASSVAGGSPNEQFL.

This clonotype showed up just once. Being one base from a much bigger clone, this may be a read error. This chain uses TRBV12-3 or TRBV12-4 with TRBJ2-5, with D hard to call. There are 11 residues in the CDR3. V dropped 6 bases and J dropped 5 bases, with 7 bases sitting between them. CDR3 in amino acids: CASSPDETQYF. In DNA, the CDR3 is TGTGCCAGCAGCCCTGATGAGACCCAGTACTTC.

The CDR3 region is CASSLGGAPIYNEQFF. The CDR3 DNA follows: TGTGCCAGCAGCTTGGGGGGGGCCCCCATCTACAATGAGCAGTTCTTC. The V gene is TRBV7-9, the J gene TRBJ2-1, with TRBD2 as a possible D gene (7 bases). CDR1 SEHNR and CDR2 FQNEAQ come from the germline V gene (reference sequence). CDR3 length: 16 amino acids. The ends were cut back, 3 bases at V and 3 bases at J, with 15 bases in the middle.